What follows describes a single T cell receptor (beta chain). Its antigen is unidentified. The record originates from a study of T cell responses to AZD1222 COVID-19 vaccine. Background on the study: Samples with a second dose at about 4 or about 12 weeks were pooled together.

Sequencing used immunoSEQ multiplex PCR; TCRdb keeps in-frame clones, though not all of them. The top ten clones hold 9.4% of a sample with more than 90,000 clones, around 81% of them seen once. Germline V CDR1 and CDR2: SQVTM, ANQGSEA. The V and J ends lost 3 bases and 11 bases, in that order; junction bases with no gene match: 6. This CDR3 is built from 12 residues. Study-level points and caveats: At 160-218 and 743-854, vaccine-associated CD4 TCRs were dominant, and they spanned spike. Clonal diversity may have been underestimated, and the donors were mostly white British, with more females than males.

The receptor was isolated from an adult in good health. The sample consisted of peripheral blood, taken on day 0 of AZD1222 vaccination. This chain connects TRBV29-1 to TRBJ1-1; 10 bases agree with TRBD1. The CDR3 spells CSVDQTGGSAFF. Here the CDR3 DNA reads TGCAGCGTTGACCAGACAGGGGGCAGTGCTTTCTTT.